Reported below is one T cell receptor (beta chain). Generated by immunoSEQ multiplex PCR, the TCRdb table keeps only in-frame clones and is missing some. The sample includes tens of thousands of clones, approximately 92% of them seen just once. This record comes from a study of T cell changes during pregnancy in multiple sclerosis. The clonotype originates from a female donor in good health, enrolled as a control in a pregnancy study. The sample consisted of peripheral blood, taken in the second trimester of pregnancy.

The CDR3 here is CASSQTGYTEAFF. The DNA of the CDR3 is TGTGCCAGCAGTCAAACAGGGTACACTGAAGCTTTCTTT. This rearrangement joins TRBV6-5 to TRBJ1-1, with D perhaps matching TRBD1 (6 bases). V was pared by 5 bases and J by 3 bases, with 10 bases between. Germline values: CDR1 MNHEY, CDR2 SVGAGI. The CDR3 has 13 amino acids.